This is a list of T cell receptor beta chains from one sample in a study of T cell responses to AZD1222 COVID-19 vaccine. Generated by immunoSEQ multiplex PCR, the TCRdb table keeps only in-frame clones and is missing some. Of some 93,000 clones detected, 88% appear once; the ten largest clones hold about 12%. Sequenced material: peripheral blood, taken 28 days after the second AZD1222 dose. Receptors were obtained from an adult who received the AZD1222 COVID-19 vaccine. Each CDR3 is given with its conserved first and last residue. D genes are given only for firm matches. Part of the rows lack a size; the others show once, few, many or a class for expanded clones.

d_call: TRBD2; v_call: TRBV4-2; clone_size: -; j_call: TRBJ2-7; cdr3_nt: TGTGCCAGCAGCCAAGGACTAGCGGGCTCCTACGAGCAGTACTTC; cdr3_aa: CASSQGLAGSYEQYF
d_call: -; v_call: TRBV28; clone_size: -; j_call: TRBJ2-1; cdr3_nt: TGTGCCAGCAGTTTAGACCGCTTCCGACTTACCTACAATGAGCAGTTCTTC; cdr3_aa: CASSLDRFRLTYNEQFF
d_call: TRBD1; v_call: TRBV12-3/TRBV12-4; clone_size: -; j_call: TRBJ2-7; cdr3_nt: TGTGCCAGCAGTTCCGGGACAGGGGACGAGCAGTACTTC; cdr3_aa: CASSSGTGDEQYF
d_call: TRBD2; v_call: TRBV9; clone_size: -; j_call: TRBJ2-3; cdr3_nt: TGTGCCAGCAGCGTAGGTCTAGCGGGGGACACAGATACGCAGTATTTT; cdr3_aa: CASSVGLAGDTDTQYF
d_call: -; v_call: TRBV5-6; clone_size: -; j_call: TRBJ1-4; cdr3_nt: TGTGCCAGCAGCTTGTTATATGAAAAACTGTTTTTT; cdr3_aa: CASSLLYEKLFF
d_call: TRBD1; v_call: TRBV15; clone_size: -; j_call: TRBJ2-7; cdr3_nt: TGTGCCACCAGAGCGGACAGGGGACCTTACGAGCAGTACTTC; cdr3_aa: CATRADRGPYEQYF
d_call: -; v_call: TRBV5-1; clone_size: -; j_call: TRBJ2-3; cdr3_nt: TGCGCCAGCAGCTTGGAGAGGAGTGGCCAGGTCACAGATACGCAGTATTTT; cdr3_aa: CASSLERSGQVTDTQYF
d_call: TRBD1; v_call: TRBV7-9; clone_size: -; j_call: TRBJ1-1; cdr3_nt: TGTGCCAGCAGCCCCGGGACAGTGAACACTGAAGCTTCCTTT; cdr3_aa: CASSPGTVNTEASF
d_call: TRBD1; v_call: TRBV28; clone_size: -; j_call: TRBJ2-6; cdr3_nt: TGTGCCAGCAGGCCCCCAACAGGGGCGCTCTCTGGGGCCAACGTCCTGACTTTC; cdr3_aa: CASRPPTGALSGANVLTF
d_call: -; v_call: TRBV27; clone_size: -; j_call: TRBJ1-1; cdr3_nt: TGTGCCAGCAACCCCGCGGACAGGAACACTGAAGCTTTCTTT; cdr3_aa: CASNPADRNTEAFF
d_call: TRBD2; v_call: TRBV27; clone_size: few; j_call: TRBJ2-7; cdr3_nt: TGTGCCAGCAGTTTAGAGCCCCCCGGGACTACAAGCTACGAGCAGTACTTC; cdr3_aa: CASSLEPPGTTSYEQYF
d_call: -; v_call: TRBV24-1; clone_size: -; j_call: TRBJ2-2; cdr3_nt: TGTGCCACCAGTCCACAGGGCGTGAGCACCGGGGAGCTGTTTTTT; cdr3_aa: CATSPQGVSTGELFF
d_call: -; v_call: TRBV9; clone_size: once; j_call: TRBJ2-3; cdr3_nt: TGTGCCAGCAGCGCCCTTGGGGAGAGCCGCACAGATACGCAGTATTTT; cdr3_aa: CASSALGESRTDTQYF
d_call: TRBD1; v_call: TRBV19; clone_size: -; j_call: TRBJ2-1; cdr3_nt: TGTGCCAGTAGTACCACGTACCGGGACAGGGTGCGCTCCTACAATGAGCAGTTCTTC; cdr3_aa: CASSTTYRDRVRSYNEQFF
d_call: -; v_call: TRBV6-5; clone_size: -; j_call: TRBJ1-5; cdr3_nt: TGTGCCAGCAGTTACGGCGGGAATCAGCCCCAGCATTTT; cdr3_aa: CASSYGGNQPQHF
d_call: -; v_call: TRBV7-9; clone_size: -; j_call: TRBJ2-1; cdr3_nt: TGTGCCAGCAGCCATGAGAGAGGGGAAGACAATGAGCAGTTCTTC; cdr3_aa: CASSHERGEDNEQFF
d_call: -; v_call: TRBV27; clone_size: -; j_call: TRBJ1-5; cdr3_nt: TGTGCCAGCAGTAAGGAGGGATTCGGCAATCAGCCCCAGCATTTT; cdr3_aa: CASSKEGFGNQPQHF